This is a list of T cell receptor beta chains from one sample in a study of OX40 agonist ivuxolimab in advanced cancers. The table came from immunoSEQ multiplex PCR; TCRdb's copy has only in-frame clones and leaves some out. The sample lists 50,000 or so clones; 75% to 90% were seen once. This material consisted of CD4+ or CD8+ T cells sorted from blood, taken in a trial of the OX40 agonist ivuxolimab. These receptors originate from an adult with an advanced solid tumor such as melanoma, head and neck, liver or kidney cancer. The CDR3 runs from the conserved cysteine through the conserved F or W. The D gene is left open where the match is weak. Rows may omit the clone size; those that give it use once, few, many or a size class.

size	V	J	D	CDR3	DNA
NA	TRBV19	TRBJ2-3	NA	CASSPILLDTQYF	TGTGCCAGTAGTCCTATACTGCTAGATACGCAGTATTTT
NA	TRBV19	TRBJ2-7	NA	CASSLGSPTHEQYF	TGTGCCAGTAGTTTGGGCAGCCCCACCCACGAGCAGTACTTC
NA	TRBV15	TRBJ2-7	TRBD2	CATSTSGGYEQYF	TGTGCCACCAGCACTAGCGGGGGTTACGAGCAGTACTTC
NA	TRBV11-2	TRBJ1-2	NA	CASSLVIIGGDGYTF	TGTGCCAGCAGCTTAGTGATCATAGGAGGGGATGGCTACACCTTC
NA	TRBV2	TRBJ2-2	TRBD1	CASRDTGGNAGELFF	TGTGCCAGCAGAGATACAGGGGGTAACGCCGGGGAGCTGTTTTTT
NA	TRBV6-5	TRBJ1-2	NA	CASTPGRGVGYTF	TGTGCCAGCACCCCGGGCAGGGGAGTCGGCTACACCTTC
NA	TRBV19	TRBJ2-5	TRBD1	CASSMGRQGKTQYF	TGTGCCAGTAGTATGGGCCGACAGGGAAAGACCCAGTACTTC
NA	TRBV6-6	TRBJ2-3	NA	CASSYGWADTQYF	TGTGCCAGCAGTTACGGCTGGGCAGATACGCAGTATTTT
once	TRBV13	TRBJ1-5	NA	CASSYTGIGQPQHF	TGTGCCAGCAGCTATACAGGGATAGGTCAGCCCCAGCATTTT
NA	TRBV9	TRBJ2-7	NA	CASSVGNRDLDEQYF	TGTGCCAGCAGCGTAGGTAACAGGGATTTGGACGAGCAGTACTTC
once	TRBV5-1	TRBJ2-1	NA	CASSLGTFPYNEQFF	TGCGCCAGCAGCTTGGGGACCTTCCCCTACAATGAGCAGTTCTTC
few	TRBV10-3	TRBJ1-2	NA	CAIPGTEGVGYTF	TGTGCCATCCCCGGGACGGAGGGGGTTGGCTACACCTTC
NA	TRBV7-8	TRBJ2-1	TRBD2	CASSPLAGSYNEQFF	TGTGCCAGCAGTCCACTAGCGGGGTCCTACAATGAGCAGTTCTTC
NA	TRBV19	TRBJ1-2	NA	CASSTPRLANYGYTF	TGTGCCAGTAGTACCCCTCGATTAGCTAACTATGGCTACACCTTC
NA	TRBV27	TRBJ1-4	TRBD1	CASRPGQGSYNEKLFF	TGTGCCAGCAGACCGGGACAGGGTTCCTATAATGAAAAACTGTTTTTT
NA	TRBV11-2	TRBJ2-1	NA	CASRGLVFNEQFF	TGTGCCAGTCGGGGGCTAGTCTTCAATGAGCAGTTCTTC
NA	TRBV2	TRBJ2-2	NA	CASSESNRANTGELFF	TGTGCCAGCAGTGAGTCAAACCGCGCGAACACCGGGGAGCTGTTTTTT
NA	TRBV19	TRBJ2-1	NA	CASVNGGGEQFF	TGTGCCAGCGTTAATGGGGGCGGTGAGCAGTTCTTC
once	TRBV11-2	TRBJ1-2	TRBD1	CASSLDAGGYGYTF	TGTGCCAGCAGCTTAGATGCAGGGGGCTATGGCTACACCTTC
NA	TRBV6-1	TRBJ2-3	NA	CASFEGRSTDTQYF	TGTGCCAGCTTTGAGGGACGGAGCACAGATACGCAGTATTTT
NA	TRBV4-1	TRBJ1-3	NA	CASSLGLGNTIYF	TGCGCCAGCAGCCTGGGCCTTGGAAACACCATATATTTT
NA	TRBV4-1	TRBJ2-7	NA	CASSQSTGGPREQYF	TGCGCCAGCAGCCAAAGTACCGGGGGACCGCGGGAGCAGTACTTC
medium-sized	TRBV30	TRBJ2-1	TRBD2	CAWSTERGYNEQFF	TGTGCCTGGAGTACCGAGCGGGGCTACAATGAGCAGTTCTTC
NA	TRBV27	TRBJ2-7	NA	CASSSGIDYEQYF	TGTGCCAGCAGTTCGGGGATAGATTACGAGCAGTACTTC
few	TRBV15	TRBJ2-7	NA	CATRSGSGSYEQYF	TGTGCCACCAGATCGGGTTCTGGTTCCTACGAGCAGTACTTC
NA	TRBV9	TRBJ2-3	TRBD1	CASSPPTQGVTDTQYF	TGTGCCAGCAGCCCTCCCACACAGGGGGTCACAGATACGCAGTATTTT
once	TRBV9	TRBJ1-1	TRBD1	CASSVGTDNTEAFF	TGTGCCAGCAGCGTCGGGACAGACAACACTGAAGCTTTCTTT